This entry is about one T cell receptor beta chain. What it binds is not known. The data derive from a study of T cell responses to AZD1222 COVID-19 vaccine. General study findings and limits: Reportedly, close to half of spike-specific TCRs are directed against unmutated variant regions. The CD4 TCRs associated with vaccination extended across spike and predominated at 160-218 and 743-854. Donor demographics were predominantly white British with a female majority; clonal diversity may be underestimated. Two doses of AZD1222 preceded a rise in Spike-specific TCR breadth and depth.

Assay: immunoSEQ multiplex PCR; the TCRdb copy retains only in-frame clones and omits some. The sample lists 150,000 or so clones; just under 95% were seen once. This CDR3 spans 15 amino acids. Unmatched junction bases numbered 8, after V lost 4 bases and J lost 6 bases. From germline, CDR1 is SGHTA and CDR2 FQGNSA. This clonotype was obtained from an adult in good health. This material consisted of peripheral blood, taken on day 0 of AZD1222 vaccination. The chain is built from TRBV7-2 and TRBJ2-7; 11 bases line up with TRBD2. As DNA, the CDR3 is TGTGCCAGCAGCTCTAAGACTAGCGGGGTGTTCGAGCAGTACTTC. Its translation is CASSSKTSGVFEQYF.